Each of the 3 T cell receptor beta chains below was sequenced from the same sample in a study of OX40 agonist ivuxolimab in advanced cancers. The data were produced by immunoSEQ multiplex PCR, yet TCRdb's version contains in-frame clones alone and is incomplete. The table records more than 85,000 clones, approximately 89% of them present only once. The material was CD4+ or CD8+ T cells sorted from blood, obtained in a trial of the OX40 agonist ivuxolimab. These receptors all come from an adult with an advanced solid tumor such as melanoma, head and neck, liver or kidney cancer.

The chain is built from TRBV11-1 and TRBJ2-5, with 7 positions matching TRBD1. The CDR3 contains 15 residues. Germline trimming cut 4 bases from V and 5 bases from J; bases unmatched to any gene: 10. The germline V gene encodes CDR1 SGHAT and CDR2 FQDESV (reference sequence). Here the CDR3 reads CASSSQQGRWETQYF. The CDR3 DNA reads as TGTGCCAGCAGCTCTCAACAGGGGCGCTGGGAGACCCAGTACTTC.

CDR3 loop: CASSLPTAQNGYTF. The CDR3 bases are TGTGCCAGCAGTTTACCAACCGCACAAAATGGCTACACCTTC. V gene TRBV28 combines with J gene TRBJ1-2; D not certain. CDR1 MDHEN and CDR2 SYDVKM come from the germline V gene. The CDR3 covers 14 residues. Trimming cost V 2 bases and J 6 bases, with 13 bases left between them.

The chain combines TRBV7-2 with TRBJ2-7; either TRBD1 or TRBD2 may supply D (5 bases each). V lost 1 base and J 6 bases, leaving 13 bases between the germline ends. Germline lookup yields CDR1 SGHTA and CDR2 FQGNSA. The length of the CDR3 is 14 residues. The CDR3 reads CASSLVGDDGEQYF. The CDR3 DNA reads TGTGCCAGCAGCTTAGTTGGGGACGATGGCGAGCAGTACTTC.